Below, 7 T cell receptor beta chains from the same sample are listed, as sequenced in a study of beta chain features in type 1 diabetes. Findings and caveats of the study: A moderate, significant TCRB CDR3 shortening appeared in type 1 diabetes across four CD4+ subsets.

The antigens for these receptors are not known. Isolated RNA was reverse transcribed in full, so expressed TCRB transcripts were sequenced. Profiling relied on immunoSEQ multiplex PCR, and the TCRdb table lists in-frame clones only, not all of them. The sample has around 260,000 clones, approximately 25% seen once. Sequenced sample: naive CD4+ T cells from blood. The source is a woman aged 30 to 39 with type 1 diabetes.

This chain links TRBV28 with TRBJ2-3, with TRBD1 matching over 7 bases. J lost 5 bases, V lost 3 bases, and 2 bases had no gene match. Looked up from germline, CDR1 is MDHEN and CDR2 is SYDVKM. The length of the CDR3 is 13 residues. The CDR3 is CASSFNRGDTQYF. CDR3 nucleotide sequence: TGTGCCAGCAGTTTTAACAGGGGAGATACGCAGTATTTT. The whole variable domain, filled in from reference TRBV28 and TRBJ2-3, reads DVKVTQSSRYLVKRTGEKVFLECVQDMDHENMFWYRQDPGLGLRLIYFSYDVKMKEKGDIPEGYSVSREKKERFSLILESASTNQTSMYLCASSFNRGDTQYFGPGTRLTVL.

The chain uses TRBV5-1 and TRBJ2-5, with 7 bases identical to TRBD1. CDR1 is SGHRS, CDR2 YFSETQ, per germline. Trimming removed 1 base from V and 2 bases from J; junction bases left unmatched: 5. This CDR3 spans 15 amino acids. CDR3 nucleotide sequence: TGCGCCAGCAGCTTGAACCCGGACAGGCAAGAGACCCAGTACTTC. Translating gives CASSLNPDRQETQYF.

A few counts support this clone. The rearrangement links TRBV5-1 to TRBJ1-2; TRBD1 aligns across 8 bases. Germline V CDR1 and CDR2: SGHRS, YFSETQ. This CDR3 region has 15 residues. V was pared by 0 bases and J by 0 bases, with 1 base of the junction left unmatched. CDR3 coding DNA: TGCGCCAGCAGCTTGGTGACAGGGGCTAACTATGGCTACACCTTC. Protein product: CASSLVTGANYGYTF.

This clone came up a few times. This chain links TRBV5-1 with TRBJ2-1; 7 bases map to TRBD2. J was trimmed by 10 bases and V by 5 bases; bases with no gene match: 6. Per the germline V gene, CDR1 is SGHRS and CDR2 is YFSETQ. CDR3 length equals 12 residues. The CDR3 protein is CASSRPGGEQFF. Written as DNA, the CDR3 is TGCGCCAGCAGTCGCCCCGGGGGGGAGCAGTTCTTC.

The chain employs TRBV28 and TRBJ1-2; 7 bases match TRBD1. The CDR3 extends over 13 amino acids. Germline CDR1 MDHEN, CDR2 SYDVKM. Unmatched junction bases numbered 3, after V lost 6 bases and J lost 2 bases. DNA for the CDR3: TGTGCCAGCAGCACACAGGGGAACTATGGCTACACCTTC. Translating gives CASSTQGNYGYTF.

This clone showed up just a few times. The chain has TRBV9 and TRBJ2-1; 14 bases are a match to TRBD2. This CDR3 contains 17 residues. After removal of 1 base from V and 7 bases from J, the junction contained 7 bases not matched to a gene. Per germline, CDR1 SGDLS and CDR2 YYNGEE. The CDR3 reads CASSVTGTSGRLNEQFF. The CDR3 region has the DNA TGTGCCAGCAGCGTAACCGGGACTAGCGGGAGATTAAATGAGCAGTTCTTC. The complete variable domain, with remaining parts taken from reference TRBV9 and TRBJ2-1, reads DSGVTQTPKHLITATGQRVTLRCSPRSGDLSVYWYQQSLDQGLQFLIQYYNGEERAKGNILERFSAQQFPDLHSELNLSSLELGDSALYFCASSVTGTSGRLNEQFFGPGTRLTVL.

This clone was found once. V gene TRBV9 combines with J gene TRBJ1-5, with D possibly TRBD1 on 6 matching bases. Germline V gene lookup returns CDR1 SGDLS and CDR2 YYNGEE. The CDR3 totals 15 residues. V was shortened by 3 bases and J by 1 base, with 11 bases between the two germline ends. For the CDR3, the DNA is TGTGCCAGCAGCGCACAGGGTAGCAGCAATCAGCCCCAGCATTTT. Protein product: CASSAQGSSNQPQHF. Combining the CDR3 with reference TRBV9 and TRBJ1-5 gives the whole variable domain DSGVTQTPKHLITATGQRVTLRCSPRSGDLSVYWYQQSLDQGLQFLIQYYNGEERAKGNILERFSAQQFPDLHSELNLSSLELGDSALYFCASSAQGSSNQPQHFGDGTRLSIL.